Below are 22 T cell receptor beta chains sequenced from a single sample in a study of spatial heterogeneity in lung cancer. The study's findings and limits: Tumor mutation count correlated with how many alpha and beta TCRs expanded intratumorally.

No antigen has been assigned to these receptors. Time point defined: sample taken at primary tumor resection. TCRdb re-derived calls from the 5' RACE reads in MiXCR, one entry per CDR3 protein. Among approximately 16,000 distinct CDR3 sequences listed, nearly 7% were seen once. Sequences were derived from lung tumor tissue, sampled at surgery. These receptors all come from a female donor with early-stage non-small cell lung cancer.

This clonotype has ten or more counts. The chain employs TRBV10-3 and TRBJ2-7; D perhaps matches TRBD1 (7 bases). The germline V gene encodes CDR1 ENHRY and CDR2 SYGVKD. This CDR3 has 14 residues. V was shortened by 11 bases and J by 2 bases, with 19 bases between the two germline ends. Here the CDR3 reads CAAERGTDPYEQYF. The CDR3 DNA follows: TGTGCCGCCGAGCGCGGGACAGATCCCTACGAGCAGTACTTC.

This clonotype was detected a few times. The CDR3 protein is CASSQKESGLNTEAFF. The CDR3 DNA sequence: TGCGCCAGCAGCCAAAAAGAATCTGGGTTGAACACTGAAGCTTTCTTT. The rearrangement uses TRBV4-1 and TRBJ1-1; D is unresolved. With 2 bases removed from V and 0 bases from J, the gap between germline ends came to 13 bases. This CDR3 has 16 amino acids. The germline CDR1 and CDR2 sequences are MGHRA and YSYEKL.

This clonotype was detected ten times or more. This rearrangement joins TRBV12-3 or TRBV12-4 to TRBJ2-5; TRBD2 matches 7 bases. The CDR3 runs 14 residues. The V segment lost 6 bases and the J segment 7 bases; nucleotides outside the gene matches: 11. CDR3 DNA sequence: TGTGCCAGCAGCCCCGGGGGGTCGGCGGGGACCCAGTACTTC. Amino acids: CASSPGGSAGTQYF.

In its sample, this clonotype was seen many times. The chain employs TRBV3-1 and TRBJ1-1, with 7 nucleotides matching TRBD1. With 4 bases clipped from V and 1 base from J, the junction kept 0 bases outside the gene matches. The CDR3 extends over 13 amino acids. In germline, CDR1 is LGHDT, CDR2 YNNKEL (reference sequence). This chain's CDR3 is CASSRQGNTEAFF. CDR3 in DNA: TGTGCCAGCAGCCGACAGGGGAACACTGAAGCTTTCTTT.

This clonotype was detected ten times or more. The CDR3 reads CASRTGIFTDTQYF. CDR3 coding DNA: TGTGCCAGCAGAACCGGGATTTTTACAGATACGCAGTATTTT. J is TRBJ2-3 and V is TRBV25-1; a possible D gene is TRBD2 (5 bases). The V and J ends lost 6 bases and 3 bases respectively, with 13 bases between them. Germline V gives CDR1 MGHDK, CDR2 SYGVNS. CDR3 length equals 14 residues. The full variable domain, its missing parts supplied by reference TRBV25-1 and TRBJ2-3, is EADIYQTPRYLVIGTGKKITLECSQTMGHDKMYWYQQDPGMELHLIHYSYGVNSTEKGDLSSESTVSRIRTEHFPLTLESARPSHTSQYLCASRTGIFTDTQYFGPGTRLTVL.

This clonotype was detected ten times or more. V is TRBV20-1 and J is TRBJ2-3, with TRBD2 as a possible D gene (5 bases). Germline CDR1 reads DFQATT; CDR2 reads SNEGSKA (reference sequence). Trimming pared 5 bases from V and 2 bases from J, leaving 14 bases between. This CDR3 is built from 14 residues. CDR3 sequence reads: CSALETRDTDTQYF. DNA for the CDR3: TGCAGTGCTTTAGAGACGAGGGACACAGATACGCAGTATTTT.

This clonotype counts as medium-sized (0.01 to 0.1%). This chain uses TRBV20-1 with TRBJ2-2; the D gene is possibly TRBD2 (6 bases). CDR3 length: 13 residues. CDR1 is DFQATT, CDR2 SNEGSKA, per germline (reference sequence). Deletions cut 2 bases from V and 4 bases from J, with 8 bases between. The CDR3 loop is CSARTSITGELFF. CDR3 nucleotides: TGCAGTGCTAGAACTAGCATCACCGGGGAGCTGTTTTTT.

This clonotype occurred many times. The rearrangement joins TRBV4-1 to TRBJ2-7; no firm D call. The CDR3 contains 16 residues. The germline V gene has CDR1 MGHRA and CDR2 YSYEKL. Trimming shortened V by 0 bases and J by 4 bases, and 16 bases separated the two germline ends. The CDR3 sequence: CASSQELRTVRYEQYF. The DNA of the CDR3 is TGCGCCAGCAGCCAAGAGCTCCGGACGGTTCGATACGAGCAGTACTTC.

This clonotype was seen ten or more times. The rearrangement uses TRBV10-3 and TRBJ2-7; 8 positions match TRBD1. From germline, CDR1 is ENHRY and CDR2 SYGVKD. V lost 8 bases, J lost 3 bases, and 3 bases stayed unmatched. The CDR3 totals 12 residues. In DNA, the CDR3 is TGTGCCATCCGCGGACAGGGCTACGAGCAGTACTTC. Protein product: CAIRGQGYEQYF.

This clonotype was seen repeatedly, ten times or more. This sequence joins TRBV6-2 or TRBV6-3 and TRBJ2-7; no reliable D call. V was cut by 5 bases and J by 6 bases, with 11 bases left in between. Germline assignment: CDR1 MNHEY and CDR2 SVGEGT. The CDR3 runs 12 residues. The CDR3 nucleotides are TGTGCCAGCAGTAAGGATAGGACCGAGCAGTACTTC. Encoded protein: CASSKDRTEQYF.

This clonotype was observed many times. The V call is TRBV4-1, the J call TRBJ1-5, with a possible D match to TRBD1 (5 bases). The V end was cut by 2 bases, the J end by 4 bases, with 9 bases between. This CDR3 comprises 14 residues. The V gene's germline CDR1 is MGHRA and CDR2 YSYEKL. The CDR3 nucleotides read TGCGCCAGCAGCCAATACTCAGGGAATCAGCCCCAGCATTTT. Encoded protein: CASSQYSGNQPQHF.

Ten or more counts support this clonotype. The V gene is TRBV18, the J gene TRBJ2-7; either TRBD1 or TRBD2 may fit D (5 bases each). V lost 1 base and J lost 7, with 17 bases in between. The germline gives CDR1 KGHSH, CDR2 LQKENI. The CDR3 has 15 residues. In DNA form, the CDR3 reads TGTGCCAGCTCACCACGAACAGGCTCCGCGGGTGAGCAGTACTTC. It translates to CASSPRTGSAGEQYF.

This clonotype was detected ten times or more. CDR3 loop: CASSPGGQGEAFF. The CDR3, as DNA: TGTGCCAGCTCACCAGGGGGACAGGGTGAAGCTTTCTTT. This rearrangement joins TRBV18 to TRBJ1-1; 9 bases are shared with TRBD1. V lost 2 bases and J lost 7; bases outside the gene matches: 2. This CDR3 region has 13 residues. CDR1 KGHSH and CDR2 LQKENI come from the germline V gene.

This clonotype was counted between two and nine times. The V and J genes are TRBV11-3 and TRBJ2-3; 7 bases agree with TRBD1. With V trimmed by 4 bases and J by 1 base, 11 bases remained unmatched. CDR1 and CDR2 (germline): SGHNT, YENEEA. CDR3 size: 17 residues. Here the CDR3 reads CASSSRKGASRTDTQYF. CDR3 DNA: TGTGCCAGCAGCTCTCGAAAGGGGGCCAGCCGCACAGATACGCAGTATTTT.

The table lists this clonotype with many counts. V and J are TRBV7-9 and TRBJ2-5; 12 nucleotides align to TRBD2. Germline V gives CDR1 SEHNR, CDR2 FQNEAQ (reference sequence). Trimming removed 7 bases from V and 4 bases from J; junction bases left unmatched: 19. This CDR3 contains 19 residues. For the CDR3, the DNA is TGTGCCAGCACTCCACGGAGCCTTACTAGCGGGGGGAGAGTAGAGACCCAGTACTTC. Residues: CASTPRSLTSGGRVETQYF.

This clonotype was observed at least ten times. The chain uses TRBV28 and TRBJ2-5, with D possibly TRBD2 on 7 matching bases. Germline V lookup: CDR1 MDHEN, CDR2 SYDVKM. The CDR3 spans 16 residues. Trimming took off 6 bases at V and 5 bases at J, with 22 bases between the two ends. CDR3 sequence: CASRNLLRGARETQYF. The CDR3 nucleotides read TGTGCCAGCAGGAACCTTTTACGGGGGGCGAGGGAGACCCAGTACTTC.

This clonotype was counted ten times or more. The chain carries TRBV24-1 and TRBJ1-5; D may be TRBD1 (6 bases). Germline CDR1 and CDR2: KGHDR and SFDVKD. There are 13 residues in the CDR3. V lost 10 bases and J lost 11, with 20 bases in between. The CDR3 region has the DNA TGTGCCACTCCCGCAACAGGGTCCTTCTCCCAGCATTTT. As protein: CATPATGSFSQHF.

This clonotype has ten or more counts. The rearrangement joins TRBV7-2 to TRBJ2-5; 12 positions match TRBD2. The CDR3 extends over 16 amino acids. Trimming cost V 5 bases and J 1 base; bases outside gene matches: 5. Germline V gives CDR1 SGHTA, CDR2 FQGNSA. CDR3 sequence: CASSPRTSGIQETQYF. The CDR3 DNA follows: TGTGCCAGCAGCCCCCGGACTAGCGGGATCCAAGAGACCCAGTACTTC.

This clonotype was recorded at least ten times. The chain recombines TRBV9 with TRBJ2-2, with 13 bases fitting TRBD2. The trim removed 0 bases at V and 9 bases at J, leaving 11 bases unmatched. CDR1 and CDR2 from the germline V gene are SGDLS and YYNGEE. This CDR3 is 18 amino acids long. CDR3 region: CASSVGPPLAGGPRELFF. The CDR3 nucleotides read TGTGCCAGCAGCGTAGGGCCCCCACTAGCGGGGGGGCCGCGGGAGCTGTTTTTT.

V usage is TRBV15 and J usage is TRBJ2-5; D is unclear. The CDR3 has 12 residues. V lost 9 bases and J lost 0, with 8 bases in between. CDR1 and CDR2 from the germline V gene are LNHNV and YYDKDF (reference sequence). For the CDR3, the DNA is TGTGCCACTACCCGGGACCAAGAGACCCAGTACTTC. Protein sequence: CATTRDQETQYF.

The chain links TRBV7-6 to TRBJ2-3, with 9 bases lining up with TRBD2. Germline CDR1 reads SGHVS; CDR2 reads FNYEAQ. The J segment lost 3 bases and the V segment lost 2 bases, leaving 9 bases of the junction unmatched. The CDR3 runs to 17 residues. The CDR3 spells CASSLRGGDSLTDTQYF. DNA of the CDR3: TGTGCCAGCAGCTTACGCGGGGGGGATAGCCTTACAGATACGCAGTATTTT.

This clonotype came up a few times. The chain carries TRBV19 and TRBJ2-1, with 8 bases lining up with TRBD1. CDR1 and CDR2 from the germline V gene are LNHDA and SQIVND (reference sequence). The CDR3 is 15 residues long. V dropped 1 base and J dropped 6; count of bases not matched to a gene: 5. The CDR3 nucleotides are TGTGCCAGTAGTATAGGGCAGGGGGCGTTCAATGAGCAGTTCTTC. Its protein product is CASSIGQGAFNEQFF.